The 4 T cell receptor beta chains listed next were all sequenced from one sample in a study of T cell changes during pregnancy in multiple sclerosis. TCRdb keeps only in-frame clones here, not all; method: immunoSEQ multiplex PCR. The data contain roughly 40,000 clones, about nine tenths of them singletons. This sample comprised CD4+ T cells from peripheral blood mononuclear cells, obtained in the first trimester of pregnancy. The receptors originated from a female donor with multiple sclerosis, enrolled in a pregnancy study.

The CDR3 sequence: CATSRDFRGPGEKLFF. CDR3 sequence (DNA): TGTGCCACCAGCAGAGACTTCCGGGGTCCGGGTGAAAAACTGTTTTTT. The chain couples TRBV15 to TRBJ1-4; D gene unclear. This CDR3 spans 16 amino acids. From germline, CDR1 is LNHNV and CDR2 YYDKDF (reference sequence). The ends were cut back, 0 bases at V and 7 bases at J, with 15 bases in the middle.

The chain carries TRBV19 and TRBJ2-1; tentatively, D is TRBD1 (5 bases). Looked up from germline, CDR1 is LNHDA and CDR2 is SQIVND (reference sequence). This CDR3 has 13 amino acids. V lost 8 bases and J lost 5, with 13 bases in between. The CDR3 is CASAQDINNEQFF. The CDR3 DNA follows: TGTGCCAGTGCCCAGGACATAAACAATGAGCAGTTCTTC.

The table lists this clone with a count of one. J is TRBJ2-7 and V is TRBV4-2; D may be TRBD2 (6 bases). The CDR3 runs to 14 residues. V lost 1 base and J 1 base, leaving 8 bases between the germline ends. CDR1 is LGHNA and CDR2 is YNFKEQ in the germline V gene. CDR3 sequence: CASSQGGGSYEQYF. For the CDR3, the DNA is TGTGCCAGCAGCCAAGGTGGGGGGTCCTACGAGCAGTACTTC.

The count of this clone is one. The genes are TRBV19 and TRBJ1-1; perhaps TRBD1 as D (5 bases). This CDR3 region has 15 residues. V was shortened by 4 bases and J by 0 bases, with 12 bases between the two germline ends. In germline, CDR1 is LNHDA, CDR2 SQIVND (reference sequence). CDR3 sequence reads: CASSRQRDMNTEAFF. Here the CDR3 DNA reads TGTGCCAGTAGTAGACAGAGAGACATGAACACTGAAGCTTTCTTT. The entire variable domain, with the rest obtained from reference TRBV19 and TRBJ1-1, is as follows: DGGITQSPKYLFRKEGQNVTLSCEQNLNHDAMYWYRQDPGQGLRLIYYSQIVNDFQKGDIAEGYSVSREKKESFPLTVTSAQKNPTAFYLCASSRQRDMNTEAFFGQGTRLTVV.